The 5 T cell receptor beta chains presented below share a single source sample, sequenced in a study of cytomegalovirus exposure and HLA in healthy donors. A multiplex PCR was run with 60 Vbeta primers and 13 Jbeta primers. Repertoires were generated with immunoSEQ multiplex PCR, while TCRdb's copy carries only in-frame clones and drops some. The repertoire includes 110,000 to 150,000 clones, 8.5% to 10% of them detected once, and less than 2% sits in the top ten. The sequenced material came from PBMCs. These receptors were obtained from a man aged 45-60 years in good health and CMV-seronegative.

This clone appeared a few times. The CDR3 region has the DNA TGTGCCTGGAGAGCTAGCGGGAGGGTAGATAGAGATACGCAGTATTTT. Amino acid sequence: CAWRASGRVDRDTQYF. The chain is built from TRBV30 and TRBJ2-3, with 12 bases fitting TRBD2. The CDR3 runs 16 residues. Germline assignment: CDR1 GTSNPN and CDR2 SVGIG (reference sequence). V lost 3 bases and J lost 5; bases outside the gene matches: 9.

The chain uses TRBV7-3 and TRBJ2-5, with 12 nucleotides matching TRBD2. The CDR3 runs 18 residues. After removal of 0 bases from V and 2 bases from J, the junction contained 7 bases not matched to a gene. Looked up from germline, CDR1 is SGHTA and CDR2 is FQGTGA. For the CDR3, the DNA is TGTGCCAGCAGCTTAACTCCGGGACTAGCGGGTTATCAAGAGACCCAGTACTTC. Amino acid sequence: CASSLTPGLAGYQETQYF.

This clone appeared a few times. CDR3 in amino acids: CASSLSSRGGTEAFF. For the CDR3, the DNA is TGTGCCAGCAGCTTATCTTCGCGTGGGGGGACTGAAGCTTTCTTT. This sequence joins TRBV7-6 and TRBJ1-1, with D tentatively TRBD1 (5 bases). The CDR3 contains 15 residues. Trimming removed 2 bases from V and 5 bases from J, with 15 bases in between. Germline V lookup: CDR1 SGHVS, CDR2 FNYEAQ. The complete variable domain, with remaining parts taken from reference TRBV7-6 and TRBJ1-1, reads GAGVSQSPRYKVTKRGQDVALRCDPISGHVSLYWYRQALGQGPEFLTYFNYEAQQDKSGLPNDRFSAERPEGSISTLTIQRTEQRDSAMYRCASSLSSRGGTEAFFGQGTRLTVV.

The sample holds a few counts of this clone. The J gene is TRBJ2-1, the V gene TRBV30; 10 bases are shared with TRBD2. The trim removed 4 bases at V and 0 bases at J, leaving 15 bases unmatched. From germline, CDR1 is GTSNPN and CDR2 SVGIG (reference sequence). The CDR3 runs to 19 residues. DNA for the CDR3: TGTGCCTGGATTAGTAACTTAGCGGGGGGCCGGAGCTCCTACAATGAGCAGTTCTTC. Its protein product is CAWISNLAGGRSSYNEQFF. The complete variable domain, with remaining parts taken from reference TRBV30 and TRBJ2-1, reads SQTIHQWPATLVQPVGSPLSLECTVEGTSNPNLYWYRQAAGRGLQLLFYSVGIGQISSEVPQNLSASRPQDRQFILSSKKLLLSDSGFYLCAWISNLAGGRSSYNEQFFGPGTRLTVL.

The rearrangement joins TRBV9 to TRBJ1-4; a weak D match, TRBD1 (6 bases). V lost 3 bases and J 8 bases, leaving 11 bases between the germline ends. Germline CDR1 and CDR2: SGDLS and YYNGEE. This CDR3 comprises 13 residues. The CDR3 nucleotides are TGTGCCAGCAGCGGATCCAGGGGCGAAAAACTGTTTTTT. As protein: CASSGSRGEKLFF.